This T cell receptor (beta chain) was recovered during a study of monozygotic twins with inflammatory bowel disease. General observations from the study: Background noise in patient repertoires may stem from differing immunosuppressive treatments. Among the T cells, different subtypes could not be distinguished.

Germline lookup yields CDR1 MDHEN and CDR2 SYDVKM. CDR3 length: 15 amino acids. About this clonotype: Its antigen is unknown.

Sampling involved one blood draw (around 2.5 ml) for every donor. The template-switching step introduced UMIs that carried a 6-nucleotide sample barcode. TCRdb reprocessed the 5' RACE reads and keeps a single row for each CDR3 protein, giving no DNA. The sample includes fewer than 450,000 distinct CDR3 sequences. The sequence was collected from a human donor with ulcerative colitis or Crohn's disease, or a healthy co-twin of an affected twin (not recorded which). The sequenced sample was blood. The chain is built from TRBV28 and TRBJ2-7; TCRdb reports TRBD1, a call that lacks DNA to check it against. CDR3 region: CASSHRGVRSYEQYF.